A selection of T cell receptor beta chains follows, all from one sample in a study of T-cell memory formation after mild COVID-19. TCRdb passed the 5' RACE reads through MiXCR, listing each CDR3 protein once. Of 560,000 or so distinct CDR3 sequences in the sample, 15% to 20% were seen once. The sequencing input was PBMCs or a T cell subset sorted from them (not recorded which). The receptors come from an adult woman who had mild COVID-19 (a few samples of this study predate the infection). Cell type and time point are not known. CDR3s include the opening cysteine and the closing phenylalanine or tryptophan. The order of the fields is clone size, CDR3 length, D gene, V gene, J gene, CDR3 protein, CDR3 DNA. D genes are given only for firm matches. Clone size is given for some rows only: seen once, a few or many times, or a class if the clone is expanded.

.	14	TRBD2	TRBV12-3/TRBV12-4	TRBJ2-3	CASTEHRGADTQYF	TGTGCCAGCACCGAGCATCGGGGGGCAGATACGCAGTATTTT
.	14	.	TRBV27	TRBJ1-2	CASSLQGSARGYTF	TGTGCCAGCAGTTTACAGGGGAGTGCGAGGGGCTACACCTTC
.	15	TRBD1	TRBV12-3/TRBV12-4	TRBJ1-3	CASSQTGSSGNTIYF	TGTGCCAGCAGCCAGACAGGGTCCTCTGGAAACACCATATATTTT
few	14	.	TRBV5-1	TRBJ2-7	CASSEEPEAYEQYF	TGCGCCAGCAGTGAGGAACCCGAAGCCTACGAGCAGTACTTC
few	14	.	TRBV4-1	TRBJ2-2	CASSQMRWAGELFF	TGCGCCAGCAGCCAAATGAGGTGGGCCGGGGAGCTGTTTTTT
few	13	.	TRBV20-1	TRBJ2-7	CSATGLGTYEQYF	TGCAGTGCTACAGGGTTGGGGACCTACGAGCAGTACTTC
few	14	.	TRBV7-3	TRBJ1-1	CASSLAGSGTEAFF	TGTGCCAGCAGCTTAGCGGGATCGGGGACTGAAGCTTTCTTT
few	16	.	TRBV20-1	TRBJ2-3	CSASRGPGGVADTQYF	TGCAGTGCTTCTAGGGGGCCGGGGGGAGTCGCAGATACGCAGTATTTT
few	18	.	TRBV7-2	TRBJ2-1	CASSLVMDYRTTNNEQFF	TGTGCCAGCAGCTTAGTGATGGACTATAGGACTACCAACAATGAGCAGTTCTTC
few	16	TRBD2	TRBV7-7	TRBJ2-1	CASSLGGTSGSHEQFF	TGTGCTAGCAGCTTAGGGGGCACTAGCGGGAGCCATGAGCAGTTCTTC
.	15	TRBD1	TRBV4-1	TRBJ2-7	CASSPGQGMSYEQYF	TGCGCCAGCAGCCCTGGACAGGGGATGTCCTACGAGCAGTACTTC
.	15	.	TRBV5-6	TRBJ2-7	CASSLAGPLVYEQYF	TGTGCCAGCAGCTTGGCCGGACCCTTAGTCTACGAGCAGTACTTC
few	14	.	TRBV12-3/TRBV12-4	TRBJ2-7	CASSFREGLREQYF	TGTGCCAGCAGTTTTAGAGAGGGGCTGCGCGAGCAGTACTTC
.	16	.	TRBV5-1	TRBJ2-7	CASSTGAGTAAYEQYF	TGCGCCAGCAGCACCGGAGCCGGGACTGCCGCCTACGAGCAGTACTTC
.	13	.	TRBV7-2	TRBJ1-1	CASSQNRAREAFF	TGTGCCAGCAGCCAAAATCGGGCACGTGAAGCTTTCTTT
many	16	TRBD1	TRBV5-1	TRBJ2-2	CASMSGGAGYTGELFF	TGCGCCAGCATGTCAGGGGGCGCGGGTTACACCGGGGAGCTGTTTTTT
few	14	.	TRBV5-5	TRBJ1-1	CASSLWGPPTEAFF	TGTGCCAGCAGCTTGTGGGGGCCTCCCACTGAAGCTTTCTTT
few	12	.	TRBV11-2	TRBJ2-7	CASSSNRNEQYF	TGTGCCAGCAGCTCGAACAGAAACGAGCAGTACTTC
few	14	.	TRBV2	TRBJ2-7	CASTGQTSSYEQYF	TGTGCCAGCACCGGACAGACGAGCTCCTACGAGCAGTACTTC
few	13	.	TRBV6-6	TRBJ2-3	CASRWDSTDTQYF	TGTGCCAGCAGGTGGGACAGCACAGATACGCAGTATTTT
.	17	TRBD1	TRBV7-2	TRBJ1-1	CASSLALERGRNTEAFF	TGTGCCAGCAGCTTAGCGCTTGAAAGGGGGCGGAACACTGAAGCTTTCTTT
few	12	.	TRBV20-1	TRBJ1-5	CSARRDWQPQHF	TGCAGTGCTAGGAGGGATTGGCAGCCCCAGCATTTT
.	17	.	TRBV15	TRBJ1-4	CATSRDLGTPAGEKLFF	TGTGCCACCAGCAGAGACCTTGGGACCCCCGCCGGTGAAAAACTGTTTTTT
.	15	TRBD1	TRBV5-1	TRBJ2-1	CASSGQGTEYNEQFF	TGCGCCAGCAGCGGACAGGGGACGGAATACAATGAGCAGTTCTTC
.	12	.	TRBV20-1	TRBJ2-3	CSARPSADTQYF	TGCAGTGCTAGGCCTAGCGCAGATACGCAGTATTTT
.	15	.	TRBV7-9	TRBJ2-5	CASSLTHTAEETQYF	TGTGCCAGCAGCTTAACCCACACAGCAGAAGAGACCCAGTACTTC
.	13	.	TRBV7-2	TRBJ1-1	CASTPSGRTEAFF	TGTGCCAGCACCCCCTCCGGGAGAACTGAAGCTTTCTTT
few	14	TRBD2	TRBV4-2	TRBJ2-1	CASSQAGGWNEQFF	TGTGCCAGCAGCCAAGCCGGGGGGTGGAATGAGCAGTTCTTC
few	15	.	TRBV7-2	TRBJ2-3	CASSPALGKTDTQYF	TGTGCCAGCTCCCCCGCCCTAGGGAAGACAGATACGCAGTATTTT
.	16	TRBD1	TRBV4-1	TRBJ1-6	CASSKGQGDGDSPLHF	TGCGCCAGCAGCAAGGGACAGGGGGATGGGGATTCACCCCTCCACTTT
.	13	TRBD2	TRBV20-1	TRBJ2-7	CSAMAGGFYEQYF	TGCAGTGCTATGGCGGGAGGGTTTTACGAGCAGTACTTC
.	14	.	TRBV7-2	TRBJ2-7	CASSLDRTSYEQYF	TGTGCCAGCAGCTTAGACAGGACCTCCTACGAGCAGTACTTC
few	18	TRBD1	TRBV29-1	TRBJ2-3	CSARTGGLAGGVGDTQYF	TGCAGCGCTAGGACAGGGGGTCTGGCGGGAGGAGTAGGAGATACGCAGTATTTT
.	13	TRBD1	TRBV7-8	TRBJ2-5	CASSQDRAKTQYF	TGTGCCAGCAGCCAGGACAGGGCTAAGACCCAGTACTTC
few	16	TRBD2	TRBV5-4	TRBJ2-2	CASSPGLAGGTGELFF	TGTGCCAGCAGCCCCGGACTAGCGGGGGGAACCGGGGAGCTGTTTTTT
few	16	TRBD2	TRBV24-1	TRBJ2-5	CATSDPLPGLEETQYF	TGTGCCACCAGTGATCCGCTACCGGGACTAGAAGAGACCCAGTACTTC
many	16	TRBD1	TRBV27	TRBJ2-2	CASSEPDRANTGELFF	TGTGCCAGCTCCGAACCGGACAGGGCGAACACCGGGGAGCTGTTTTTT
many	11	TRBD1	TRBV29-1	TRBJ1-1	CSAYRGQEAFF	TGCAGCGCATACAGGGGGCAGGAAGCTTTCTTT
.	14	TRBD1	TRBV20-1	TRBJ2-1	CSARDRGSDNEQFF	TGCAGTGCTAGGGACAGGGGGTCCGACAATGAGCAGTTCTTC
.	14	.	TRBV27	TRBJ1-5	CASSFLPGSQPQHF	TGTGCCAGCAGTTTCCTACCGGGGAGTCAGCCCCAGCATTTT
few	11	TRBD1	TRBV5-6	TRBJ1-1	CASSQPGQETF	TGTGCCAGCAGCCAGCCGGGACAGGAGACTTTT
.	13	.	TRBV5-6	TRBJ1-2	CASSLESNYGYTF	TGTGCCAGCAGCCTGGAATCAAACTATGGCTACACCTTC
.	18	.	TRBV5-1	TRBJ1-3	CASPDLGQILSSGNTIYF	TGCGCCAGCCCAGATTTAGGACAGATCCTGTCCTCTGGAAACACCATATATTTT
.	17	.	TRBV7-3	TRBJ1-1	CASSLNVRTGSNTEAFF	TGTGCCAGCAGCTTAAACGTACGCACAGGTTCTAACACTGAAGCTTTCTTT
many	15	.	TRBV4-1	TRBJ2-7	CASSHPGGSSYEQYF	TGCGCCAGCAGCCACCCCGGGGGAAGCTCCTACGAGCAGTACTTC
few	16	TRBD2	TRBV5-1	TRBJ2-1	CASSLGGLAGVNEQFF	TGCGCCAGCAGCTTGGGGGGACTAGCGGGAGTGAATGAGCAGTTCTTC